The 30 T cell receptor beta chains given below trace back to one sample, sequenced in a study of OX40 agonist ivuxolimab in advanced cancers. Sequencing was performed with immunoSEQ multiplex PCR; in TCRdb, only in-frame clones are kept and a portion is missing. Here the sample spans roughly 26,000 clones, roughly 89% being singletons. The sequenced sample was CD4+ or CD8+ T cells sorted from blood, obtained in a trial of the OX40 agonist ivuxolimab. These receptors came from an adult with an advanced solid tumor such as melanoma, head and neck, liver or kidney cancer.

This clone was seen once. The V gene is TRBV6-5, the J gene TRBJ2-7, with 7 bases matching TRBD1. This CDR3 is 15 amino acids long. V shed 5 bases and J 0 bases; nucleotides not matched to a gene: 7. The germline CDR1 and CDR2 sequences are MNHEY and SVGAGI. The CDR3 reads CASSPGQAGSYEQYF. In nucleotides, the CDR3 is TGTGCCAGCAGTCCCGGACAGGCGGGCTCCTACGAGCAGTACTTC.

This clone has just one count. The chain employs TRBV27 and TRBJ1-5; D unclear. The CDR3 is 15 amino acids. Germline V gene sequence: CDR1 MNHEY, CDR2 SMNVEV (reference sequence). V gave up 3 bases and J gave up 2 bases, with 11 bases separating them. CDR3 nucleotides: TGTGCCAGCAGTTTTACCGGGAAAGGCAATCAGCCCCAGCATTTT. Protein sequence: CASSFTGKGNQPQHF.

The V and J genes are TRBV28 and TRBJ2-1; the D is unclear. The V end was cut by 11 bases, the J end by 3 bases, with 20 bases between. This CDR3 contains 15 residues. CDR1 and CDR2 from the germline V gene are MDHEN and SYDVKM. CDR3 DNA sequence: TGTGCCTCCAGTTTAGTGCCCAGGAACTACAATGAGCAGTTCTTC. Residues: CASSLVPRNYNEQFF.

This clone appeared a single time. The gene calls are TRBV27 and TRBJ1-6, with D tentatively TRBD1 (6 bases). The CDR3 has 15 amino acids. CDR1 and CDR2 (germline): MNHEY, SMNVEV (reference sequence). V dropped 3 bases and J dropped 4 bases, with 10 bases sitting between them. CDR3 sequence: CASSFITGYNSPLHF. DNA for the CDR3: TGTGCCAGCAGTTTCATCACAGGGTATAATTCACCCCTCCACTTT.

This clone was seen a single time. This chain uses TRBV4-3 with TRBJ2-2, with D possibly TRBD2 on 5 matching bases. The CDR3 consists of 14 residues. Deletions cut 9 bases from V and 5 bases from J, with 16 bases between. Germline V CDR1 and CDR2: LGHNA, YSLEER. CDR3 DNA sequence: TGCGCCAGACCCAACTTGAGGGATACCGGGGAGCTGTTTTTT. Amino acid sequence: CARPNLRDTGELFF.

This rearrangement joins TRBV27 to TRBJ2-7; 7 bases map to TRBD1. V trimming: 6 bases; J trimming: 2 bases; junction bases outside the gene matches: 10. This CDR3 spans 15 amino acids. CDR1 is MNHEY, CDR2 SMNVEV, per germline (reference sequence). The CDR3 spells CASRERGLPAYEQYF. The CDR3 DNA reads as TGTGCCAGCAGAGAGAGGGGGCTCCCCGCCTACGAGCAGTACTTC.

The chain couples TRBV27 to TRBJ2-1; TRBD2 is a possible D gene (5 bases). From germline, CDR1 is MNHEY and CDR2 SMNVEV (reference sequence). CDR3 length: 12 residues. Trimming pared 5 bases from V and 8 bases from J, leaving 10 bases between. In DNA, the CDR3 is TGTGCCAGCAGTCCCCGGGGTTATGAGCAGTTCTTC. Protein sequence: CASSPRGYEQFF.

The CDR3 sequence: CASSFHGENYGYTF. The DNA for the CDR3 is TGTGCCAGCAGTTTTCACGGGGAGAACTATGGCTACACCTTC. The chain has TRBV27 and TRBJ1-2; D unresolved. Germline V gene lookup returns CDR1 MNHEY and CDR2 SMNVEV (reference sequence). Trimming stripped 3 bases from V and 2 bases from J, with 10 bases between. The CDR3 loop spans 14 amino acids.

The chain couples TRBV27 to TRBJ2-1, with 9 bases fitting TRBD1. CDR1 and CDR2 (germline): MNHEY, SMNVEV (reference sequence). The CDR3 length is 15 residues. V was clipped by 5 bases and J by 6 bases; unmatched bases: 8. In DNA form, the CDR3 reads TGTGCCAGCAGTGACAGGACAGGGGATATCAATGAGCAGTTCTTC. Amino acid sequence: CASSDRTGDINEQFF.

The CDR3 is CATSRALRGTGNLTDTQYF. The CDR3 nucleotides read TGTGCCACCAGCAGGGCCCTCCGGGGGACGGGAAACCTCACAGATACGCAGTATTTT. The V and J genes are TRBV15 and TRBJ2-3; D might be TRBD2 (6 bases). V shed 3 bases and J shed 2 bases, with 24 bases lying between them. The CDR3 is 19 amino acids. From germline, CDR1 is LNHNV and CDR2 YYDKDF (reference sequence).

There are a few counts of this clone. CDR3: CASSEDNQETQYF. CDR3 nucleotides: TGCGCCAGCAGTGAGGACAACCAAGAGACCCAGTACTTC. The chain links TRBV10-1 to TRBJ2-5; D is unclear. V lost 2 bases and J 0 bases, leaving 4 bases between the germline ends. The germline gives CDR1 WNHNN, CDR2 SYGVQD (reference sequence). The CDR3 consists of 13 residues.

CDR3 nucleotide sequence: TGTGCCAGCAGTGAAGCGGTTAGGAGGGCCTTCTACAATGAGCAGTTCTTC. This codes for CASSEAVRRAFYNEQFF. The chain couples TRBV6-1 to TRBJ2-1, with a tentative D call TRBD2 (6 bases). CDR1 is MNHNS and CDR2 is SASEGT in the germline V gene. CDR3 size: 17 residues. Trimming pared 0 bases from V and 3 bases from J, leaving 15 bases between.

This chain uses TRBV15 with TRBJ2-7, with D tentatively TRBD2 (5 bases). The germline V gene has CDR1 LNHNV and CDR2 YYDKDF (reference sequence). This CDR3 contains 16 residues. Trimming stripped 0 bases from V and 0 bases from J, with 12 bases between. The CDR3, as DNA: TGTGCCACCAGCAGAGATAGCGCCCGCAGCTCCTACGAGCAGTACTTC. Translating it yields CATSRDSARSSYEQYF.

The chain combines TRBV14 with TRBJ1-2; possible D gene TRBD1, 6 bases. The CDR3 extends over 14 amino acids. The germline CDR1 and CDR2 sequences are SGHDN and FVKESK. Trimming left V 2 bases short and J 6 bases short, with 13 bases between. CDR3 sequence reads: CASSQFRQDHGYTF. CDR3 nucleotide sequence: TGTGCCAGCAGCCAATTTCGACAGGACCATGGCTACACCTTC.

The V call is TRBV6-5, the J call TRBJ2-2; D unclear. The V and J ends lost 5 bases and 5 bases respectively, with 9 bases between them. This CDR3 contains 13 residues. Germline CDR1 reads MNHEY; CDR2 reads SVGAGI. CDR3 DNA sequence: TGTGCCAGCAGTCGGGTGGGGACCGGGGAGCTGTTTTTT. This gives the protein CASSRVGTGELFF.

The V call is TRBV7-6, the J call TRBJ1-5, with a possible D match to TRBD1 (5 bases). Germline V gene sequence: CDR1 SGHVS, CDR2 FNYEAQ. The length of the CDR3 is 13 residues. Deletions cut 5 bases from V and 7 bases from J, with 12 bases between. The CDR3 DNA reads TGTGCCAGCAGCAAGGGACCGACGCAGCCCCAGCATTTT. It codes for CASSKGPTQPQHF.

V and J are TRBV4-2 and TRBJ2-4; 8 positions match TRBD2. This CDR3 comprises 17 residues. Germline lookup yields CDR1 LGHNA and CDR2 YNFKEQ. V trimming: 1 base; J trimming: 3 bases; junction bases outside the gene matches: 8. The CDR3 sequence is CASSQASPGTSKNIQYF. In DNA form, the CDR3 reads TGTGCCAGCAGCCAAGCCTCCCCCGGGACTAGCAAAAACATTCAGTACTTC.

The V and J genes are TRBV7-9 and TRBJ2-4, with D perhaps matching TRBD1 or TRBD2 (8 bases each). V was cut by 4 bases and J by 2 bases, with 21 bases left in between. The CDR3 covers 18 residues. Germline V CDR1 and CDR2: SEHNR, FQNEAQ (reference sequence). Written as DNA, the CDR3 is TGTGCCAGCAGCTCCCCCGGGGGGGCAGGGGGCTCCAAAAACATTCAGTACTTC. It encodes CASSSPGGAGGSKNIQYF.

This clone is a singleton in its sample. The V and J genes are TRBV5-4 and TRBJ2-3; D remains ambiguous. V shed 4 bases and J shed 2 bases, with 8 bases lying between them. Germline assignment: CDR1 SGHNT and CDR2 YYREEE (reference sequence). This CDR3 has 13 amino acids. CDR3 in amino acids: CASSQFVTDTQYF. In DNA, the CDR3 is TGTGCCAGCAGCCAGTTCGTCACAGATACGCAGTATTTT.

The genes are TRBV29-1 and TRBJ1-3; no definite D call. V was clipped by 0 bases and J by 9 bases, with 12 bases between them. The CDR3 consists of 13 residues. CDR1 SQVTM and CDR2 ANQGSEA come from the germline V gene. The CDR3 reads CSVEEGIPSTIYF. The CDR3 bases are TGCAGCGTTGAAGAGGGGATACCGAGCACCATATATTTT.

The chain combines TRBV5-6 with TRBJ2-3; D is uncertain. CDR3 length: 15 amino acids. V lost 7 bases and J lost 2, with 17 bases in between. Germline V gene sequence: CDR1 SGHDT, CDR2 YYEEEE. The DNA for the CDR3 is TGTGCCAGCTCTGGGGAAGTAGGCCTCACAGATACGCAGTATTTT. Its protein is CASSGEVGLTDTQYF.

The rearrangement joins TRBV2 to TRBJ1-5, with D possibly being TRBD1 (6 bases). CDR3 length equals 16 residues. The ends were cut back, 1 base at V and 6 bases at J, with 16 bases in the middle. Germline CDR1 and CDR2: SNHLY and FYNNEI. The CDR3 region has the DNA TGTGCCAGCAGTGAAGGGCTATGGGGGGCAGGTCAGCCCCAGCATTTT. Its translation is CASSEGLWGAGQPQHF.

The rearrangement uses TRBV7-3 and TRBJ2-1; 11 bases agree with TRBD2. CDR1 SGHTA and CDR2 FQGTGA come from the germline V gene. J gave up 4 bases and V 4 bases, and 12 bases lay outside the gene matches. The CDR3 consists of 18 residues. Written as DNA, the CDR3 is TGTGCCAGCAGCTACCTTGGACTAGCGGGTAATAATTACAATGAGCAGTTCTTC. Translation: CASSYLGLAGNNYNEQFF.

The chain uses TRBV2 and TRBJ2-5, with a possible D match to TRBD1 (6 bases). CDR3 length: 11 residues. The germline CDR1 and CDR2 sequences are SNHLY and FYNNEI. CDR3 residues: CQVDSQETQYF. CDR3 DNA sequence: TGTCAGGTGGACAGTCAAGAGACCCAGTACTTC.

The V and J genes are TRBV15 and TRBJ2-3; maybe TRBD2 (6 bases). Germline CDR1 and CDR2: LNHNV and YYDKDF (reference sequence). The CDR3 contains 16 residues. V lost 0 bases and J 0 bases, leaving 10 bases between the germline ends. The CDR3 DNA is TGTGCCACCAGCAGAGACTACGGAGGGAGCACAGATACGCAGTATTTT. Residues: CATSRDYGGSTDTQYF.

The V and J genes are TRBV9 and TRBJ2-1; D is undetermined. The CDR3 runs to 15 residues. V shed 0 bases and J shed 0 bases, with 7 bases lying between them. From germline, CDR1 is SGDLS and CDR2 YYNGEE. The CDR3 nucleotides read TGTGCCAGCAGCGTAGGGGCAGACTCCTACAATGAGCAGTTCTTC. Translation gives CASSVGADSYNEQFF.

The CDR3 bases are TGTGCCACCCTGGAGGGGACTGAAGCTTTCTTT. Amino acid sequence: CATLEGTEAFF. The J gene is TRBJ1-1, the V gene TRBV5-4; a possible D gene is TRBD1 (5 bases). Germline V CDR1 and CDR2: SGHNT, YYREEE (reference sequence). The CDR3 extends over 11 amino acids. V lost 9 bases, J lost 5 bases, and 11 bases lay in between.

The chain joins TRBV5-4 to TRBJ2-1; D call uncertain. Germline V gives CDR1 SGHNT, CDR2 YYREEE (reference sequence). The CDR3 totals 13 residues. V was pared by 0 bases and J by 4 bases, with 5 bases between. In DNA, the CDR3 is TGTGCCAGCAGCTTGGAAAGTTACAATGAGCAGTTCTTC. Translation gives CASSLESYNEQFF.

CDR3 sequence reads: CASSYLEGFQPQHF. The CDR3 DNA reads TGTGCCAGCAGTTACTTGGAGGGTTTTCAGCCCCAGCATTTT. This sequence joins TRBV6-6 and TRBJ1-5, with D unresolved. Germline-derived CDR1 and CDR2 are MNHNY and SVGAGI (reference sequence). V dropped 1 base and J dropped 6 bases, with 10 bases sitting between them. CDR3 length: 14 amino acids.

The chain carries TRBV7-8 and TRBJ1-5, with TRBD1 as a possible D gene (5 bases). The germline V gene has CDR1 SGHVS and CDR2 FQNEAQ. V was cut by 1 base and J by 5 bases, with 12 bases left in between. The CDR3 runs to 15 residues. The CDR3 DNA reads TGTGCCAGCAGCTTAGGAGGCGGGGGGGATCAGCCCCAGCATTTT. Residues: CASSLGGGGDQPQHF. The full variable domain, its missing parts supplied by reference TRBV7-8 and TRBJ1-5, is GAGVSQSPRYKVAKRGQDVALRCDPISGHVSLFWYQQALGQGPEFLTYFQNEAQLDKSGLPSDRFFAERPEGSVSTLKIQRTQQEDSAVYLCASSLGGGGDQPQHFGDGTRLSIL.